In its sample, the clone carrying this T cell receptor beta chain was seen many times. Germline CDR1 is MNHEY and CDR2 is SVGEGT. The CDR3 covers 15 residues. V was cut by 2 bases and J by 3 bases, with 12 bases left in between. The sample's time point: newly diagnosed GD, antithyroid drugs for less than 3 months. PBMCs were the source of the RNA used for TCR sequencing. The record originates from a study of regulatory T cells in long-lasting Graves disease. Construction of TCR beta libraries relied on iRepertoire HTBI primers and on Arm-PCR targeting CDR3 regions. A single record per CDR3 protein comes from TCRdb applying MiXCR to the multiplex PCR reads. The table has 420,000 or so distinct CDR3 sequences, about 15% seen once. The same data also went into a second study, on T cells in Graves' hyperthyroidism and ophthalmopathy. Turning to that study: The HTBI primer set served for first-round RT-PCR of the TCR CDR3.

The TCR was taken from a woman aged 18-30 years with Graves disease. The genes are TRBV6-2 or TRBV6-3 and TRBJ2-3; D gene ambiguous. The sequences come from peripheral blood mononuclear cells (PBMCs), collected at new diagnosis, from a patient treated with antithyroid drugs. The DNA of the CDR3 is TGTGCCAGCAGTTACCAGCCAACTACAACAGATACGCAGTATTTT. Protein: CASSYQPTTTDTQYF.